This TCR beta chain comes out of a study of identical twins. The CDR3 runs to 14 residues. The V gene end was trimmed by 7 bases and the J gene end by 2 bases; junction bases not matched to a gene: 7. Each CDR3 protein is one row after TCRdb ran MiXCR on the 5' RACE reads. The repertoire includes around 490,000 distinct CDR3 sequences, more than 13% of them detected once, and about 0.94% sits in the top ten. This clonotype has a handful of counts. Its antigen is not identified. Study-level findings and limits: Those out-of-frame alpha sequences shared by twins showed an excess of low generation probability.

These data were likewise used in another study, on yellow fever vaccine responses in identical twins.

This receptor was taken from a woman between 18 and 29 years old in good health. The genes are TRBV12-3 or TRBV12-4 and TRBJ2-7; 8 bases agree with TRBD1. The sequenced sample was CD4+ T cells sorted from blood. CDR3 residues: CASTTTGATYEQYF. The CDR3 DNA follows: TGTGCCAGCACCACGACAGGGGCGACCTACGAGCAGTACTTC.